Listed here are 10 T cell receptor beta chains from one sample, sequenced in a study of spatial heterogeneity in lung cancer. TCRdb passed the 5' RACE reads through MiXCR, listing each CDR3 protein once. The table has 95,000 to 120,000 distinct CDR3 sequences, more than 10% seen once; the top ten hold 24%. Regarding time point: blood at routine non-recurrence follow-up after resection. The sequenced sample was PBMCs, obtained at follow-up. The receptors were gathered from a female donor with early-stage non-small cell lung cancer.

A few counts support this clonotype. The V call is TRBV12-3 or TRBV12-4, the J call TRBJ1-4, with D possibly TRBD1 on 6 matching bases. This CDR3 is 15 amino acids long. With 2 bases removed from V and 6 bases from J, the gap between germline ends came to 13 bases. The CDR3 DNA follows: TGTGCCAGCAGTTTAAGTACAGGGCATGATGAAAAACTGTTTTTT. Its translation: CASSLSTGHDEKLFF.

Comment on this clonotype: A much larger clone is a single base away; this may be a read error. The chain combines TRBV2 with TRBJ2-6, with D perhaps TRBD1 (5 bases). Germline values: CDR1 SNHLY, CDR2 FYNNEI. The CDR3 runs to 14 residues. CDR3 loop: CVSRPGTGANVLTF. CDR3 bases: TGTGTCAGCAGACCAGGGACTGGGGCCAACGTCCTGACTTTC.

This clonotype was counted many times. The chain combines TRBV12-3 or TRBV12-4 with TRBJ2-2; D is unclear. Trimming cost V 6 bases and J 0 bases, with 2 bases left between them. The CDR3 is 12 residues long. The DNA of the CDR3 is TGTGCCAGCAGACCGAACACCGGGGAGCTGTTTTTT. This codes for CASRPNTGELFF.

The chain recombines TRBV28 with TRBJ2-2, with D perhaps being TRBD1 or TRBD2 (5 bases each). The germline gives CDR1 MDHEN, CDR2 SYDVKM. The CDR3 is made up of 15 amino acids. The germline V and J ends were trimmed by 3 bases and 0 bases, with 8 bases remaining between them. CDR3 in amino acids: CASSFRDANTGELFF. In nucleotides, the CDR3 is TGTGCCAGCAGTTTCCGGGACGCGAACACCGGGGAGCTGTTTTTT.

The chain carries TRBV7-3 and TRBJ2-1; 9 bases fit TRBD1. The germline gives CDR1 SGHTA, CDR2 FQGTGA. The CDR3 length is 13 residues. V shed 5 bases and J 8 bases; nucleotides not matched to a gene: 4. The CDR3 loop reads CASSQDRGDEQFF. The CDR3, as DNA: TGTGCCAGCAGCCAGGACAGGGGCGATGAGCAGTTCTTC. The full variable domain, rest sourced from reference TRBV7-3 and TRBJ2-1, is GAGVSQTPSNKVTEKGKYVELRCDPISGHTALYWYRQSLGQGPEFLIYFQGTGAADDSGLPNDRFFAVRPEGSVSTLKIQRTERGDSAVYLCASSQDRGDEQFFGPGTRLTVL.

This clonotype was seen ten or more times. The rearrangement links TRBV28 to TRBJ1-2, with D possibly being TRBD1 (5 bases). Germline lookup yields CDR1 MDHEN and CDR2 SYDVKM. CDR3 size: 16 residues. V dropped 7 bases and J dropped 5 bases, with 23 bases sitting between them. The CDR3 region has the DNA TGTGCCAGCAAAACTACCGGGACCCCTAGGGATTATGGCTACACCTTC. Amino acid sequence: CASKTTGTPRDYGYTF.

This clonotype was detected only a few times. J is TRBJ1-2 and V is TRBV6-2 or TRBV6-3, with D maybe TRBD1 (6 bases). Germline V lookup: CDR1 MNHEY, CDR2 SVGEGT. The CDR3 has 15 residues. Trimming removed 6 bases from V and 7 bases from J, with 21 bases in between. In DNA form, the CDR3 reads TGTGCCAGCAGACAATCCGGGGGGCGAGGAACTGGCTACACCTTC. Amino acids: CASRQSGGRGTGYTF.

There are a few counts of this clonotype. The CDR3 bases are TGTGCCAGCAGTCCTCGCAAAGCGGGCTCCTACGAGCAGTACGTC. Its protein is CASSPRKAGSYEQYV. J is TRBJ2-7 and V is TRBV6-2 or TRBV6-3; a possible D gene is TRBD2 (6 bases). Per the germline V gene, CDR1 is MNHEY and CDR2 is SVGEGT. The CDR3 totals 15 residues. V lost 5 bases and J 0 bases, leaving 14 bases between the germline ends.

The genes are TRBV10-2 and TRBJ2-7; the D gene is possibly TRBD2 (5 bases). V was clipped by 6 bases and J by 4 bases, with 19 bases between them. Germline V lookup: CDR1 WSHSY, CDR2 SAAADI. CDR3 length: 15 residues. The DNA for the CDR3 is TGCGCCAGCAGCCCCGCCGGGATCCCACTGTACGAGCAGTACTTC. Residues: CASSPAGIPLYEQYF.

This clonotype was seen only a few times. This chain connects TRBV10-2 to TRBJ2-4, with D hard to call. V was cut by 8 bases and J by 0 bases, with 11 bases left in between. Germline V gene lookup returns CDR1 WSHSY and CDR2 SAAADI. The CDR3 loop spans 14 amino acids. The CDR3 nucleotides are TGCGCCAGCCAGGCCGAGCTAGCCAAAAACATTCAGTACTTC. Amino acid sequence: CASQAELAKNIQYF.